A single sample is the source of the 15 T cell receptor beta chains below, sequenced in a study of blood T cell repertoires in COVID-19. Method: immunoSEQ multiplex PCR; TCRdb's copy keeps in-frame clones and lacks some. The sample lists a few hundred thousand clones, 88% seen once, with about 1% in the top ten. Sequenced input: PBMCs or T cells enriched from blood (not recorded which). The source of these receptors is a woman in her twenties or thirties who had recovered from COVID-19.

The chain couples TRBV5-4 to TRBJ2-1; 8 bases align to TRBD1. After removal of 4 bases from V and 3 bases from J, the junction contained 6 bases not matched to a gene. The length of the CDR3 is 15 residues. The germline CDR1 and CDR2 sequences are SGHNT and YYREEE (reference sequence). The CDR3 DNA reads as TGTGCCAGCAGCAGCGGAGACAGGGGCTACAATGAGCAGTTCTTC. Amino acid sequence: CASSSGDRGYNEQFF.

This chain uses TRBV13 with TRBJ2-4, with a tentative D call TRBD1 (6 bases). The CDR3 loop spans 15 amino acids. Trimming removed 5 bases from V and 0 bases from J, with 11 bases in between. The germline V gene encodes CDR1 PRHDT and CDR2 FYEKMQ (reference sequence). Written as DNA, the CDR3 is TGTGCCAGCAGCGCAGGGGATGTAGCCAAAAACATTCAGTACTTC. It specifies CASSAGDVAKNIQYF.

This clone was recorded a few times. This rearrangement joins TRBV19 to TRBJ1-2, with D possibly being TRBD1 (6 bases). V lost 6 bases, J lost 1 base, and 9 bases lay in between. The CDR3 length is 13 residues. Germline CDR1 and CDR2: LNHDA and SQIVND (reference sequence). The CDR3 nucleotides are TGTGCCAGTAGCCTGGACAGTAACTATGGCTACACCTTC. It yields the protein CASSLDSNYGYTF.

The chain carries TRBV29-1 and TRBJ2-7, with D unclear. V lost 0 bases, J lost 4 bases, and 16 bases lay in between. The germline CDR1 and CDR2 sequences are SQVTM and ANQGSEA. There are 15 residues in the CDR3. This CDR3 reads CSVEEMVAEDYEQYF. In nucleotides, the CDR3 is TGCAGCGTTGAAGAAATGGTTGCAGAGGATTACGAGCAGTACTTC.

The chain couples TRBV7-3 to TRBJ2-5; tentative D call: TRBD2 (5 bases). V was clipped by 5 bases and J by 5 bases, with 18 bases between them. The CDR3 has 15 residues. Germline-derived CDR1 and CDR2 are SGHTA and FQGTGA. CDR3 DNA: TGTGCCAGCAGCAAAACGGGATGGCTCGGGGAGACCCAGTACTTC. It encodes CASSKTGWLGETQYF.

The J gene is TRBJ2-5, the V gene TRBV30; D uncertain. The CDR3 has 15 residues. The ends were cut back, 1 base at V and 5 bases at J, with 17 bases in the middle. Germline loops: CDR1 GTSNPN, CDR2 SVGIG (reference sequence). CDR3 protein: CAWSEMVAIRETQYF. The CDR3 coding sequence is TGTGCCTGGAGTGAAATGGTTGCGATACGTGAGACCCAGTACTTC. Together with reference TRBV30 and TRBJ2-5, the CDR3 gives the full variable domain: SQTIHQWPATLVQPVGSPLSLECTVEGTSNPNLYWYRQAAGRGLQLLFYSVGIGQISSEVPQNLSASRPQDRQFILSSKKLLLSDSGFYLCAWSEMVAIRETQYFGPGTRLLVL.

The chain employs TRBV27 and TRBJ2-1; 13 positions match TRBD2. The CDR3 extends over 15 amino acids. The J segment lost 5 bases and the V segment lost 6 bases, leaving 4 bases of the junction unmatched. Germline V lookup: CDR1 MNHEY, CDR2 SMNVEV (reference sequence). For the CDR3, the DNA is TGTGCCAGCAGCGACGGGACTAGCGGGGACAATGAGCAGTTCTTC. The encoded protein is CASSDGTSGDNEQFF.

This clone was recorded only once. The chain is built from TRBV6-5 and TRBJ2-5; D perhaps matches TRBD2 (6 bases). V was trimmed by 6 bases and J by 2 bases, leaving 16 bases between them. Germline values: CDR1 MNHEY, CDR2 SVGAGI. This CDR3 is built from 15 residues. CDR3 nucleotides: TGTGCCAGCAGAGCTATAGGGGCGGGGCAAGAGACCCAGTACTTC. Protein: CASRAIGAGQETQYF.

This chain connects TRBV27 to TRBJ1-1; D might be TRBD1 (6 bases). CDR3 length equals 12 residues. V dropped 5 bases and J dropped 10 bases, with 14 bases sitting between them. Germline assignment: CDR1 MNHEY and CDR2 SMNVEV (reference sequence). The CDR3 reads CASSLIQGLAFF. DNA for the CDR3: TGTGCCAGCAGTCTAATACAGGGTTTAGCTTTCTTT.

The chain uses TRBV5-6 and TRBJ2-7; 7 bases map to TRBD2. The trim removed 3 bases at V and 5 bases at J, leaving 8 bases unmatched. The CDR3 is made up of 14 amino acids. Germline V CDR1 and CDR2: SGHDT, YYEEEE. The CDR3 DNA follows: TGTGCCAGCAGCTCCGGTCTAGCGGTCCACGAGCAGTACTTC. Translation gives CASSSGLAVHEQYF. The full variable domain, in which reference TRBV5-6 and TRBJ2-7 provide the parts outside the CDR3, is DAGVTQSPTHLIKTRGQQVTLRCSPKSGHDTVSWYQQALGQGPQFIFQYYEEEERQRGNFPDRFSGHQFPNYSSELNVNALLLGDSALYLCASSSGLAVHEQYFGPGTRLTVT.

This chain joins TRBV5-1 and TRBJ1-1; D is uncertain. With 0 bases removed from V and 0 bases from J, the gap between germline ends came to 18 bases. The CDR3 has 18 residues. CDR1 and CDR2 (germline): SGHRS, YFSETQ. Here the CDR3 DNA reads TGCGCCAGCAGCTTGGTTCGTGCCTCGATCGGGATGAACACTGAAGCTTTCTTT. Encoded protein: CASSLVRASIGMNTEAFF.

The chain combines TRBV11-2 with TRBJ2-1; 13 bases align to TRBD2. This CDR3 comprises 16 residues. Germline assignment: CDR1 SGHAT and CDR2 FQNNGV. After removal of 5 bases from V and 8 bases from J, the junction contained 9 bases not matched to a gene. Here the CDR3 DNA reads TGTGCCAGCAGCCCTCAACTAGCGGGGGGGTTGGATGAGCAGTTCTTC. Residues: CASSPQLAGGLDEQFF.

In nucleotides, the CDR3 is TGTGCCTGGAGGTACGGTGGGGCCAACGTCCTGACTTTC. This sequence encodes CAWRYGGANVLTF. The J gene is TRBJ2-6, the V gene TRBV30; D not certain. V dropped 3 bases and J dropped 3 bases, with 6 bases sitting between them. The CDR3 sequence is 13 residues long. Germline V gene sequence: CDR1 GTSNPN, CDR2 SVGIG (reference sequence).

The chain uses TRBV7-3 and TRBJ2-3; no reliable D call. V gave up 5 bases and J gave up 8 bases, with 17 bases separating them. Germline CDR1 is SGHTA and CDR2 is FQGTGA. The CDR3 is 14 residues long. The CDR3 DNA sequence: TGTGCCAGCAGCCTTCTAGGCCGTGAGCGTACGCAGTATTTT. Translation gives CASSLLGRERTQYF.

This sequence joins TRBV23-1 and TRBJ2-3; 7 bases are shared with TRBD1. TRBV23-1 is labeled an ORF, and its function is uncertain. J gave up 2 bases and V 7 bases, and 9 bases lay outside the gene matches. The CDR3 covers 15 residues. In DNA form, the CDR3 reads TGCGCCAGCACCCTCCCGGGACAGTTCACAGATACGCAGTATTTT. This codes for CASTLPGQFTDTQYF.